The present TCR beta chain was sequenced within a study of blood T cell repertoires in COVID-19. Sequencing was performed with immunoSEQ multiplex PCR; in TCRdb, only in-frame clones are kept and a portion is missing. The data show approximately 210,000 clones, with around 84% seen just once and about 20% held by the top ten. V shed 0 bases, J shed 6 bases, and the junction held 6 bases outside the gene matches. The V gene's germline CDR1 is SGDLS and CDR2 YYNGEE. CDR3 length equals 15 residues. The sample was peripheral blood. The chain employs TRBV9 and TRBJ2-3; 8 bases are a match to TRBD2. The sequence was obtained from a man aged 25-45 years with active or convalescent COVID-19. The CDR3: CASSVEREGWDTQYF. DNA of the CDR3: TGTGCCAGCAGCGTAGAACGGGAGGGCTGGGATACGCAGTATTTT.